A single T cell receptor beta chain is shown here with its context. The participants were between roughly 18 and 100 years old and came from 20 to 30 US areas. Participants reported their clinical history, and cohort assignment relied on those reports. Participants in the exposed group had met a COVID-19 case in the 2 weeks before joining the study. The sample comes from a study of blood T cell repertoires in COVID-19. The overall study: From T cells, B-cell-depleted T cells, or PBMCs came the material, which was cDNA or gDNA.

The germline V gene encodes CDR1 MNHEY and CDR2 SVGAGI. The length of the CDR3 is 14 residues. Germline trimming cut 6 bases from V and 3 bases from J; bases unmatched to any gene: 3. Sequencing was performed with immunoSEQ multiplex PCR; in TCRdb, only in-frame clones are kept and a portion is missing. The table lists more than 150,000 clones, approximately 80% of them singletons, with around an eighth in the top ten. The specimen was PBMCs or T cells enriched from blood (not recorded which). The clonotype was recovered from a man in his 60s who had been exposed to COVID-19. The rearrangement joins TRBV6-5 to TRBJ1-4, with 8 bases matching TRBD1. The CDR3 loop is CASSVTGANEKLFF. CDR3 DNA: TGTGCCAGCAGCGTGACAGGGGCTAATGAAAAACTGTTTTTT.